Shown below are 17 T cell receptor beta chains from a single sample sequenced in a study of blood T cell repertoires in COVID-19. Sequencing used immunoSEQ multiplex PCR; TCRdb keeps in-frame clones, though not all of them. The sample gives 200,000 to 250,000 clones, about 90% of which show up once; roughly 10% is in the top ten. Sequenced: PBMCs or T cells enriched from blood (not recorded which). These receptors were taken from a man aged 25-45 years who had recovered from COVID-19.

J is TRBJ2-7 and V is TRBV7-3, with 10 bases identical to TRBD1. Germline trimming cut 5 bases from V and 4 bases from J; bases unmatched to any gene: 2. The CDR3 sequence is 13 residues long. Per germline, CDR1 SGHTA and CDR2 FQGTGA. As DNA, the CDR3 is TGTGCCAGCAGCCCGGACAGGGGGTACGAGCAGTACTTC. Protein product: CASSPDRGYEQYF.

This clone has just one count. The chain carries TRBV12-5 and TRBJ2-1; TRBD1 agrees at 7 bases. The V and J ends lost 6 bases and 10 bases, in that order; junction bases with no gene match: 15. The CDR3 runs 15 residues. Germline V gene data show CDR1 as LGHNT and CDR2 as FRNRAP. The CDR3 DNA follows: TGTGCTAGTGGAAGACGACAGGGTGAGAATCGGGAGCAGTTCTTC. As protein: CASGRRQGENREQFF.

This sequence joins TRBV24-1 and TRBJ1-3; unclear D gene. CDR3 length: 14 residues. Trimming took 2 bases from V and 4 from J, leaving 8 bases between them. Germline loops: CDR1 KGHDR, CDR2 SFDVKD. The CDR3 is CATSDSTLGNTIYF. The CDR3 DNA follows: TGTGCCACCAGTGATTCCACCCTAGGAAACACCATATATTTT.

The rearrangement joins TRBV7-2 to TRBJ1-2; 8 nucleotides agree with TRBD1. This CDR3 has 13 residues. V shed 6 bases and J 3 bases; nucleotides not matched to a gene: 3. Germline CDR1 SGHTA, CDR2 FQGNSA. The CDR3 region is CASRDREDYGYTF. CDR3 sequence (DNA): TGTGCCAGCAGGGACAGGGAGGACTATGGCTACACCTTC.

V and J are TRBV28 and TRBJ2-5, with D possibly matching TRBD2 (5 bases). V lost 7 bases to trimming and J lost 5 bases, with 17 bases between them. This CDR3 has 14 amino acids. Germline V lookup: CDR1 MDHEN, CDR2 SYDVKM. CDR3 sequence: CASTGDRVGETQYF. The CDR3 nucleotides read TGTGCCAGCACCGGGGATAGGGTCGGGGAGACCCAGTACTTC.

This rearrangement joins TRBV7-9 to TRBJ1-2; D perhaps matches TRBD1 (5 bases). Germline lookup yields CDR1 SEHNR and CDR2 FQNEAQ (reference sequence). V lost 7 bases and J 1 base, leaving 16 bases between the germline ends. The length of the CDR3 is 15 residues. The chain's CDR3 is CASNPSGISNYGYTF. The CDR3 DNA reads as TGTGCCAGCAACCCCTCAGGGATTAGTAACTATGGCTACACCTTC.

J is TRBJ2-7 and V is TRBV6-5; 7 nucleotides align to TRBD1. V gave up 6 bases and J gave up 3 bases; unmatched junction bases: 8. Germline V CDR1 and CDR2: MNHEY, SVGAGI. The CDR3 runs 14 residues. CDR3 sequence: CASSDTGQIYEQYF. The CDR3 DNA follows: TGTGCCAGCAGCGACACGGGACAGATCTACGAGCAGTACTTC.

The chain links TRBV7-2 to TRBJ2-1; TRBD2 might be the D (5 bases). The germline V gene encodes CDR1 SGHTA and CDR2 FQGNSA. V was trimmed by 2 bases and J by 5 bases, leaving 19 bases between them. The CDR3 sequence is 17 residues long. Written as DNA, the CDR3 is TGTGCCAGCAGCTTATCCGGGGTCAAGCCCCTAAACAATGAGCAGTTCTTC. Translated: CASSLSGVKPLNNEQFF.

The rearrangement uses TRBV28 and TRBJ2-6; no clear D. The germline V and J ends were trimmed by 7 bases and 0 bases, with 7 bases remaining between them. The CDR3 spans 14 residues. Germline loops: CDR1 MDHEN, CDR2 SYDVKM. The CDR3 region is CASTEVSGANVLTF. In nucleotides, the CDR3 is TGTGCCAGCACAGAAGTCTCTGGGGCCAACGTCCTGACTTTC.

This chain joins TRBV5-1 and TRBJ2-5, with 7 bases fitting TRBD1. V shed 4 bases, J shed 1 base, and the junction held 7 bases outside the gene matches. The length of the CDR3 is 15 residues. Germline CDR1 and CDR2: SGHRS and YFSETQ. The DNA for the CDR3 is TGCGCCAGCAGCGGTGGGACAGCCTCCCAAGAGACCCAGTACTTC. Protein sequence: CASSGGTASQETQYF.

The chain joins TRBV27 to TRBJ1-2; 7 bases are shared with TRBD1. The CDR3 covers 15 residues. V trimming: 3 bases; J trimming: 5 bases; junction bases outside the gene matches: 9. Germline CDR1 and CDR2: MNHEY and SMNVEV (reference sequence). The CDR3 DNA reads as TGTGCCAGCAGTTTTTTGGGGACAGAGGAATATGGCTACACCTTC. Protein sequence: CASSFLGTEEYGYTF.

The chain carries TRBV5-4 and TRBJ2-1; D not resolved. In germline, CDR1 is SGHNT, CDR2 YYREEE (reference sequence). Trimming removed 0 bases at V and 1 base at J, with 5 bases between. This CDR3 has 14 residues. The CDR3 DNA follows: TGTGCCAGCAGCTTGGGACAATCCTACAATGAGCAGTTCTTC. This codes for CASSLGQSYNEQFF.

This rearrangement joins TRBV11-3 to TRBJ2-5; possibly TRBD2 for D (5 bases). In germline, CDR1 is SGHNT, CDR2 YENEEA. V was pared by 5 bases and J by 5 bases, with 15 bases between. The CDR3 totals 14 residues. The CDR3: CASSPGSVGETQYF. The CDR3, as DNA: TGTGCCAGCAGCCCGGGGTCTGTTGGGGAGACCCAGTACTTC.

This sequence joins TRBV6-2 or TRBV6-3 and TRBJ2-1; D may be TRBD1 (5 bases). Between the trimmed V and J ends, which lost 6 bases and 5 bases, there was a span of 11 bases. Germline V lookup: CDR1 MNHEY, CDR2 SVGEGT. CDR3 length equals 13 residues. CDR3 region: CASSSRGNNEQFF. CDR3 sequence (DNA): TGTGCCAGCAGCTCTAGGGGAAACAATGAGCAGTTCTTC.

This chain connects TRBV27 to TRBJ1-2; D perhaps matches TRBD1 (6 bases). Trimming removed 2 bases at V and 8 bases at J, with 21 bases between. Germline CDR1 MNHEY, CDR2 SMNVEV (reference sequence). The CDR3 is 16 amino acids. The CDR3: CASSLGLPGQTWGYTF. In DNA form, the CDR3 reads TGTGCCAGCAGTTTAGGCCTACCGGGACAAACTTGGGGCTACACCTTC.

V gene TRBV10-3 combines with J gene TRBJ1-2; 9 bases fit TRBD1. Germline V gene lookup returns CDR1 ENHRY and CDR2 SYGVKD. There are 13 residues in the CDR3. V gave up 8 bases and J gave up 4 bases; unmatched junction bases: 5. CDR3 amino acids: CAISLTGGYGYTF. In DNA, the CDR3 is TGTGCCATCTCGTTGACAGGGGGCTATGGCTACACCTTC.

The J gene is TRBJ2-4, the V gene TRBV23-1, with a weak D call TRBD2 (6 bases). TRBV23-1 is labeled an ORF, and its function is uncertain. Trimming pared 0 bases from V and 1 base from J, leaving 13 bases between. The CDR3 extends over 17 amino acids. The CDR3, as DNA: TGCGCCAGCAGTCAATCCGGGGGTAGAAGGGCCAAAAACATTCAGTACTTC. Translating it yields CASSQSGGRRAKNIQYF.